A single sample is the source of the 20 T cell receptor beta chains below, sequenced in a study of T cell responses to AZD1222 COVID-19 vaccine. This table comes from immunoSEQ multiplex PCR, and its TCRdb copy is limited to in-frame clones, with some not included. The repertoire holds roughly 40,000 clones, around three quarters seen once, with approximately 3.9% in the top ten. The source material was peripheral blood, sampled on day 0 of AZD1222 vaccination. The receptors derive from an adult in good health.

As DNA, the CDR3 is TGCGCCAGCAGCCAAGGAAGACTAGCGGGTACCTACAATGAGCAGTTCTTC. As protein: CASSQGRLAGTYNEQFF. The chain uses TRBV4-1 and TRBJ2-1, with 10 bases lining up with TRBD2. Germline CDR1 MGHRA, CDR2 YSYEKL. The CDR3 has 17 residues. V was pared by 1 base and J by 2 bases, with 5 bases of the junction left unmatched.

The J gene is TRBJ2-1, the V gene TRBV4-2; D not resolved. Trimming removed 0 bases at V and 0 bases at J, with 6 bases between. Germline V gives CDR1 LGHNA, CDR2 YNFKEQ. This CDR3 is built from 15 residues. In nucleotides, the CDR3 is TGTGCCAGCAGCCAAGAGTTTGGCTCCTACAATGAGCAGTTCTTC. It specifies CASSQEFGSYNEQFF.

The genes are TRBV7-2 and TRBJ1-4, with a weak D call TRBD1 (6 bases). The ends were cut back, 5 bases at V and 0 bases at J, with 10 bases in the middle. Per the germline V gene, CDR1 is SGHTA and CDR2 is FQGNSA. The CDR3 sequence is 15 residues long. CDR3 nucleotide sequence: TGTGCCAGCAGCGTGGACAGCGCAACTAATGAAAAACTGTTTTTT. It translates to CASSVDSATNEKLFF. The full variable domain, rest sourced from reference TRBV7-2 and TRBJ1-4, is GAGVSQSPSNKVTEKGKDVELRCDPISGHTALYWYRQSLGQGLEFLIYFQGNSAPDKSGLPSDRFSAERTGGSVSTLTIQRTQQEDSAVYLCASSVDSATNEKLFFGSGTQLSVL.

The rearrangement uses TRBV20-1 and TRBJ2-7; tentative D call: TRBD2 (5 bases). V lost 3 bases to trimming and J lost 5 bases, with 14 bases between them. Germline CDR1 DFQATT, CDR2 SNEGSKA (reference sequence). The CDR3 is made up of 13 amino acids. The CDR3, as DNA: TGCAGTGCTAGTTTTGATCGGGGTCACGAGCAGTACTTC. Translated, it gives CSASFDRGHEQYF.

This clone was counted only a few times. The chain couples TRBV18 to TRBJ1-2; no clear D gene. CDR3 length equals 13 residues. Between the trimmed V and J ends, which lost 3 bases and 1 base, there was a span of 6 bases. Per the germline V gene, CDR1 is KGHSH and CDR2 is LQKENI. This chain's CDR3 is CASSPPGNYGYTF. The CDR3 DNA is TGTGCCAGCTCACCCCCAGGTAACTATGGCTACACCTTC.

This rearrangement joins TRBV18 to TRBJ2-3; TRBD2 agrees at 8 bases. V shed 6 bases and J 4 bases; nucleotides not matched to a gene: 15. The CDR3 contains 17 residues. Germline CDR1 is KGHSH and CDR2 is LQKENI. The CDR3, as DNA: TGTGCCAGCTCGCCCCCAACTAGCGGAGATCATTCAGATACGCAGTATTTT. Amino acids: CASSPPTSGDHSDTQYF.

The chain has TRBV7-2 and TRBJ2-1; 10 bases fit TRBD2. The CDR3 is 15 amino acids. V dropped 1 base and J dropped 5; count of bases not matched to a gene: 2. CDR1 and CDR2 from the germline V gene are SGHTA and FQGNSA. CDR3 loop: CASSLGTSGNNEQFF. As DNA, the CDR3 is TGTGCCAGCAGCTTAGGGACTAGCGGAAACAATGAGCAGTTCTTC.

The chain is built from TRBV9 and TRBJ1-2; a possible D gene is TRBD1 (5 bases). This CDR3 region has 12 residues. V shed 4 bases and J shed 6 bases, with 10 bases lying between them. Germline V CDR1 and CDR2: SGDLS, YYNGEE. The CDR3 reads CASSQGWDGYTF. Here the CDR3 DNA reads TGTGCCAGCAGCCAGGGTTGGGATGGCTACACCTTC.

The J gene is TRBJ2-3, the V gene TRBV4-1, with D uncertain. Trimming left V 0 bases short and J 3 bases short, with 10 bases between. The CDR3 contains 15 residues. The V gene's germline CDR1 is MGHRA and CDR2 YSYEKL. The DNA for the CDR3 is TGCGCCAGCAGCCAAGAATCGGACGTTACAGATACGCAGTATTTT. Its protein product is CASSQESDVTDTQYF.

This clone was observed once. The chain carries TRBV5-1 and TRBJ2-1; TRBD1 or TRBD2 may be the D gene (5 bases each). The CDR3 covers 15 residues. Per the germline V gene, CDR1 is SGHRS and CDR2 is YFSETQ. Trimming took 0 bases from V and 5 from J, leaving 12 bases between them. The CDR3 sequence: CASSLGRDGHNEQFF. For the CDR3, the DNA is TGCGCCAGCAGCTTGGGAAGGGACGGCCACAATGAGCAGTTCTTC.

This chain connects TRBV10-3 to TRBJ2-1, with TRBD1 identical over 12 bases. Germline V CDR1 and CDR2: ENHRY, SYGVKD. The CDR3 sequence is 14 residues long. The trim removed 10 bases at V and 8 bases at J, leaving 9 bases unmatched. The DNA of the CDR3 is TGTGCCACCGCGGGACAGGGGGCCTTCGATGAGCAGTTCTTC. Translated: CATAGQGAFDEQFF.

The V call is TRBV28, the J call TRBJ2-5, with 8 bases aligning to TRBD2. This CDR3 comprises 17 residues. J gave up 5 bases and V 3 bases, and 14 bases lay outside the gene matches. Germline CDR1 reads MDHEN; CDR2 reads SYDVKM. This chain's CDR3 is CASSFLPRGGLSETQYF. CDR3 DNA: TGTGCCAGCAGTTTCCTGCCTCGGGGGGGCCTTTCTGAGACCCAGTACTTC. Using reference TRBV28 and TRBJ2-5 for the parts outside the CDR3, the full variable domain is DVKVTQSSRYLVKRTGEKVFLECVQDMDHENMFWYRQDPGLGLRLIYFSYDVKMKEKGDIPEGYSVSREKKERFSLILESASTNQTSMYLCASSFLPRGGLSETQYFGPGTRLLVL.

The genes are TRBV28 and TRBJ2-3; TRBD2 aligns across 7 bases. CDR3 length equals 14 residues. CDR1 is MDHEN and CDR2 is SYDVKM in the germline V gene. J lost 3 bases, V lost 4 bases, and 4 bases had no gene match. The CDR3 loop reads CASSSGGPTDTQYF. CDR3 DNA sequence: TGTGCCAGCAGTTCGGGGGGACCTACAGATACGCAGTATTTT.

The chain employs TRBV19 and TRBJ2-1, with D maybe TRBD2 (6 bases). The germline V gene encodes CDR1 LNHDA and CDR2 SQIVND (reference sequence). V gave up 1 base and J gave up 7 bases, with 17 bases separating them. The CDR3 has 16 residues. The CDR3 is CASSIAEGPKGNEQFF. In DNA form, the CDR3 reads TGTGCCAGTAGTATAGCGGAGGGCCCCAAGGGGAATGAGCAGTTCTTC.

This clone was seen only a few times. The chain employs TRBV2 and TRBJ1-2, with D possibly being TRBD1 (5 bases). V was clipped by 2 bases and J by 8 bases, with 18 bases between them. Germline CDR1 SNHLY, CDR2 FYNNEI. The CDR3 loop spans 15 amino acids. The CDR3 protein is CASSETPVGGEGYTF. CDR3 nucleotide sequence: TGTGCCAGCAGTGAAACCCCCGTGGGGGGGGAAGGCTACACCTTC.

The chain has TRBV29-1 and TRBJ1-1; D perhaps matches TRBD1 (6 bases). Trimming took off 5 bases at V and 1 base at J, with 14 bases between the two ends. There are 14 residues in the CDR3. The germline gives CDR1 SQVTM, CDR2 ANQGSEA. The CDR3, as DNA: TGCAGCGTTAGAACAGGGAAGGCGAACACTGAAGCTTTCTTT. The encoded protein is CSVRTGKANTEAFF.

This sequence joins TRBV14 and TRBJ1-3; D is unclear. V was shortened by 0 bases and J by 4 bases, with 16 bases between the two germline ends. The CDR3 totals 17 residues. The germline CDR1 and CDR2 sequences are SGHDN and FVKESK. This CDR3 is CASSQEMENPGGNTIYF. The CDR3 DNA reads TGTGCCAGCAGCCAAGAGATGGAGAATCCTGGCGGAAACACCATATATTTT. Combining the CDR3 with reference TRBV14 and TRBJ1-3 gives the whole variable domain EAGVTQFPSHSVIEKGQTVTLRCDPISGHDNLYWYRRVMGKEIKFLLHFVKESKQDESGMPNNRFLAERTGGTYSTLKVQPAELEDSGVYFCASSQEMENPGGNTIYFGEGSWLTVV.

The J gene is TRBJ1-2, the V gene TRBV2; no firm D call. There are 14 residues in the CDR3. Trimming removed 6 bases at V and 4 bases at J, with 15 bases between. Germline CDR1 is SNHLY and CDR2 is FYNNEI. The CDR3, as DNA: TGTGCCAGCAGGGGCCGAGGGTTTCGCTATGGCTACACCTTC. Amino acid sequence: CASRGRGFRYGYTF.

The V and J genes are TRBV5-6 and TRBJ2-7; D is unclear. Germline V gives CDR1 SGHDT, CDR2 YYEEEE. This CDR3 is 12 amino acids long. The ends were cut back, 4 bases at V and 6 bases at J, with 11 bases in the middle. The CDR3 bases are TGTGCCAGCAGCCTACAGTCATCCGAGCAGTACTTC. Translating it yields CASSLQSSEQYF.

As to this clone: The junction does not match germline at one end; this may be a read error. The CDR3: CASSLALPETQYF. In DNA form, the CDR3 reads TGTGCTAGCAGCTTAGCCCTCCCAGAGACCCAGTACTTC. The chain carries TRBV7-7 and TRBJ2-5; D remains ambiguous. The CDR3 runs to 13 residues. The germline gives CDR1 SSHAT, CDR2 FNYEAQ (reference sequence).